The 4 T cell receptor beta chains in this list originate from one sample, sequenced in a study of blood T cell repertoires in COVID-19. The method was immunoSEQ multiplex PCR; TCRdb's version includes in-frame clones alone and lacks a portion of them. The sample holds under 200,000 clones, around 79% seen once. Sequencing was performed on peripheral blood. All receptors come from a woman in her thirties or forties with COVID-19, enrolled during active disease.

In its sample, this clone was seen once. This chain connects TRBV7-7 to TRBJ2-1; 14 nucleotides match TRBD2. Trimming at V came to 1 base and at J to 10 bases, leaving 6 bases not matched to a gene. The germline CDR1 and CDR2 sequences are SSHAT and FNYEAQ (reference sequence). The CDR3 has 16 residues. CDR3 protein: CASSLGLAGGVAEQFF. DNA for the CDR3: TGTGCCAGCAGCTTAGGACTAGCGGGGGGGGTCGCGGAGCAGTTCTTC.

This clone was recorded only once. The gene calls are TRBV20-1 and TRBJ2-7, with 10 bases aligning to TRBD2. The CDR3 extends over 16 amino acids. V trimming: 3 bases; J trimming: 7 bases; junction bases outside the gene matches: 15. The germline gives CDR1 DFQATT, CDR2 SNEGSKA (reference sequence). CDR3 sequence reads: CSASRRASGREGEQYF. The DNA for the CDR3 is TGCAGTGCTAGTAGGCGGGCTAGCGGGAGAGAGGGGGAGCAGTACTTC.

This clone was observed a handful of times. This chain connects TRBV24-1 to TRBJ1-5; tentatively, D is TRBD1 (6 bases). There are 15 residues in the CDR3. Trimming shortened V by 7 bases and J by 3 bases, and 15 bases separated the two germline ends. Germline V gene sequence: CDR1 KGHDR, CDR2 SFDVKD. CDR3 coding DNA: TGTGCCACCAGCGCCGGGCAGGGGCCCAATCAGCCCCAGCATTTT. This sequence encodes CATSAGQGPNQPQHF.

The chain uses TRBV16 and TRBJ2-7, with 7 bases lining up with TRBD2. The CDR3 has 14 residues. The germline gives CDR1 KGHSY, CDR2 FQNENV. The trim removed 2 bases at V and 1 base at J, leaving 2 bases unmatched. In nucleotides, the CDR3 is TGTGCCAGCAGCCAACTAGCGGTTTCCTACGAGCAGTACTTC. This translates into CASSQLAVSYEQYF.